One TCR beta chain is described in this entry. What it recognizes is unknown. V lost 0 bases and J lost 2, with 7 bases in between. The germline V gene encodes CDR1 LGHDT and CDR2 YNNKEL (reference sequence). CDR3 length: 14 amino acids. This specimen belongs to a study of T cell responses to AZD1222 COVID-19 vaccine. Study-level points and caveats: Targets within unmutated variant regions were reportedly found for nearly half of spike-specific TCRs. Once two AZD1222 doses were given, Spike-specific TCR breadth and depth went up. Only after the peak T cell response were repertoires sampled. A mostly white British donor set with more females was recruited, and clonal diversity was possibly underestimated.

Here immunoSEQ multiplex PCR was the method, and the copy in TCRdb shows in-frame clones only, minus some. Of about 140,000 clones in the sample, over 75% were seen once. The TCR sequence derives from an adult in good health. The chain has TRBV3-1 (or the pseudogene TRBV3-2) and TRBJ1-2; D uncertain. This material consisted of peripheral blood, taken on day 0 of AZD1222 vaccination. CDR3 protein: CASSQEALNYGYTF. The CDR3 DNA is TGTGCCAGCAGCCAAGAGGCTCTAAACTATGGCTACACCTTC.